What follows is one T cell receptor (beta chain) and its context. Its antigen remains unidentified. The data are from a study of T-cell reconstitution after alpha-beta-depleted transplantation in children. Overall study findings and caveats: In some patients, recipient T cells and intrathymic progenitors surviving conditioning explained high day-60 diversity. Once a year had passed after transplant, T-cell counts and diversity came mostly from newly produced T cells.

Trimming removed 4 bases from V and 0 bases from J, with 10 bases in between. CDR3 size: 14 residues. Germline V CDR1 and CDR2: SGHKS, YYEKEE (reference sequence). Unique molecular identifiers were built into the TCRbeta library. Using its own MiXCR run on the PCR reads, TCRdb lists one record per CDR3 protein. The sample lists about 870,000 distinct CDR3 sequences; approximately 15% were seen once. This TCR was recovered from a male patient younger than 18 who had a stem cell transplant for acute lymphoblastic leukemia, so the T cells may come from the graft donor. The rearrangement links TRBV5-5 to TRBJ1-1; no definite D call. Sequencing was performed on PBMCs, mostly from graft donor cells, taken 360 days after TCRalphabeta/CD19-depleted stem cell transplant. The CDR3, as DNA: TGTGCCAGCAGCGGCCGGGCCTTGAACACTGAAGCTTTCTTT. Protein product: CASSGRALNTEAFF.